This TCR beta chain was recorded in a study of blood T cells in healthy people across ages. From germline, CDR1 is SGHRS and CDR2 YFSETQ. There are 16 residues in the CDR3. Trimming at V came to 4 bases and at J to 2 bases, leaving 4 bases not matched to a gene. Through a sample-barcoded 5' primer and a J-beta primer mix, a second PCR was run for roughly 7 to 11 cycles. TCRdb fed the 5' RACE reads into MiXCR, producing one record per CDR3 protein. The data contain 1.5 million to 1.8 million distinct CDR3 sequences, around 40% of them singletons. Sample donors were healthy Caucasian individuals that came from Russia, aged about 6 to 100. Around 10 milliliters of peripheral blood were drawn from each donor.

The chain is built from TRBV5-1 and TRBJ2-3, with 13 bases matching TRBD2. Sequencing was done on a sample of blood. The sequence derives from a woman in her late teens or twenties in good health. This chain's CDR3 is CASSTGTSGDTDTQYF. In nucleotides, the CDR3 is TGCGCCAGCAGCACCGGGACTAGCGGGGACACAGATACGCAGTATTTT.